This is a list of T cell receptor beta chains from one sample in a study of blood T cell repertoires in COVID-19. Using immunoSEQ multiplex PCR, the repertoire was profiled, and TCRdb retains in-frame clones only, with some absent. Of fewer than 100,000 clones listed, more than 70% were seen once; the top ten hold around 22%. Sequencing was done on a sample of peripheral blood. The receptors shown here come from an older man with acute or convalescent COVID-19. Both conserved end residues are part of each CDR3. Each record gives: V gene, clone size, D gene, J gene, CDR3 protein, CDR3 DNA. A D gene is named only where the DNA matches it firmly. Clone size is not always given. Where it is, it says once, few, many or a class for expanded clones.

v_call: TRBV9
clone_size: -
d_call: TRBD1
j_call: TRBJ1-4
cdr3_aa: CASSAGQGQVEKLFF
cdr3_nt: TGTGCCAGCAGCGCTGGACAGGGCCAAGTTGAAAAACTGTTTTTT

v_call: TRBV28
clone_size: once
d_call: TRBD1
j_call: TRBJ2-7
cdr3_aa: CASSSDGTGAWYEQYF
cdr3_nt: TGTGCCAGCAGCTCAGACGGGACAGGGGCTTGGTACGAGCAGTACTTC

v_call: TRBV5-4
clone_size: -
d_call: TRBD1
j_call: TRBJ2-7
cdr3_aa: CASSGSGTGSREQYF
cdr3_nt: TGTGCCAGCAGCGGCTCCGGGACAGGGTCGCGGGAGCAGTACTTC

v_call: TRBV7-9
clone_size: once
d_call: TRBD2
j_call: TRBJ2-7
cdr3_aa: CASSSQGGNEQYF
cdr3_nt: TGTGCCAGCAGCTCCCAGGGAGGGAACGAGCAGTACTTC

v_call: TRBV28
clone_size: -
d_call: -
j_call: TRBJ2-3
cdr3_aa: CASRSNTDTQYF
cdr3_nt: TGTGCCAGCAGGTCAAACACAGATACGCAGTATTTT

v_call: TRBV10-3
clone_size: -
d_call: -
j_call: TRBJ2-5
cdr3_aa: CAISAHLGGLETQYF
cdr3_nt: TGTGCCATCAGTGCTCATCTTGGAGGGTTGGAGACCCAGTACTTC

v_call: TRBV7-2
clone_size: -
d_call: -
j_call: TRBJ2-6
cdr3_aa: CASSHTGRGPGANVLTF
cdr3_nt: TGTGCCAGCAGCCACACCGGAAGGGGCCCGGGGGCCAACGTCCTGACTTTC

v_call: TRBV7-2
clone_size: -
d_call: TRBD1
j_call: TRBJ2-1
cdr3_aa: CASARGQGHNEQFF
cdr3_nt: TGTGCCAGCGCCAGGGGACAGGGCCACAATGAGCAGTTCTTC

v_call: TRBV6-6
clone_size: few
d_call: -
j_call: TRBJ1-3
cdr3_aa: CASSPGHSGNTIYF
cdr3_nt: TGTGCCAGCAGCCCGGGACACTCTGGAAACACCATATATTTT

v_call: TRBV7-9
clone_size: -
d_call: -
j_call: TRBJ1-3
cdr3_aa: CASSGSGAKLFSGNTIYF
cdr3_nt: TGTGCCAGCAGCGGGTCAGGGGCCAAACTTTTCTCTGGAAACACCATATATTTT

v_call: TRBV19
clone_size: once
d_call: TRBD2
j_call: TRBJ2-5
cdr3_aa: CASNREGNQETQYF
cdr3_nt: TGTGCCAGTAACCGGGAGGGGAATCAAGAGACCCAGTACTTC

v_call: TRBV19
clone_size: -
d_call: TRBD1
j_call: TRBJ2-3
cdr3_aa: CASSIQGTGTDTQYF
cdr3_nt: TGTGCCAGTAGTATACAGGGGACAGGCACAGATACGCAGTATTTT

v_call: TRBV12-3/TRBV12-4
clone_size: -
d_call: -
j_call: TRBJ1-5
cdr3_aa: CASSLDKNQPQHF
cdr3_nt: TGTGCCAGCAGTTTAGACAAAAATCAGCCCCAGCATTTT

v_call: TRBV2
clone_size: -
d_call: -
j_call: TRBJ1-2
cdr3_aa: CASSPNTQGENGYTF
cdr3_nt: TGTGCCAGCAGCCCAAACACCCAGGGTGAGAACGGCTACACCTTC

v_call: TRBV15
clone_size: -
d_call: TRBD2
j_call: TRBJ2-3
cdr3_aa: CATSRRLAGVSTDTQYF
cdr3_nt: TGTGCCACCAGCCGACGACTAGCGGGAGTTAGCACAGATACGCAGTATTTT

v_call: TRBV19
clone_size: few
d_call: -
j_call: TRBJ1-1
cdr3_aa: CASSITGRGTEAFF
cdr3_nt: TGTGCCAGTAGTATCACCGGGCGGGGCACTGAAGCTTTCTTT

v_call: TRBV7-3
clone_size: -
d_call: TRBD1
j_call: TRBJ2-5
cdr3_aa: CASSFNPTGGEETQYF
cdr3_nt: TGTGCCAGCAGCTTTAACCCGACAGGGGGAGAGGAGACCCAGTACTTC

v_call: TRBV24-1
clone_size: -
d_call: -
j_call: TRBJ2-3
cdr3_aa: CATSDFTVVGTDTQYF
cdr3_nt: TGTGCCACCAGTGATTTTACTGTCGTGGGCACAGATACGCAGTATTTT

v_call: TRBV19
clone_size: few
d_call: -
j_call: TRBJ1-5
cdr3_aa: CASRDIRGATFKPQHF
cdr3_nt: TGTGCCAGTAGAGACATCCGGGGGGCGACCTTCAAGCCCCAGCATTTT

v_call: TRBV19
clone_size: -
d_call: -
j_call: TRBJ1-3
cdr3_aa: CATGQLVSGNTIYF
cdr3_nt: TGTGCCACCGGACAGCTTGTCTCTGGAAACACCATATATTTT

v_call: TRBV3-1/TRBV3-2
clone_size: few
d_call: -
j_call: TRBJ1-2
cdr3_aa: CASSREGGHGYTF
cdr3_nt: TGTGCCAGCAGCCGGGAGGGAGGCCATGGCTACACCTTC

v_call: TRBV27
clone_size: few
d_call: -
j_call: TRBJ2-7
cdr3_aa: CASSPWGGNEQYF
cdr3_nt: TGTGCCAGCTCCCCTTGGGGGGGCAACGAGCAGTACTTC

v_call: TRBV27
clone_size: medium-sized
d_call: -
j_call: TRBJ2-1
cdr3_aa: CASSTRTDPYNEQFF
cdr3_nt: TGTGCCAGCAGCACCCGGACAGACCCCTACAATGAGCAGTTCTTC

v_call: TRBV10-3
clone_size: -
d_call: TRBD1
j_call: TRBJ1-1
cdr3_aa: CAISVRTGDTEAFF
cdr3_nt: TGTGCCATCAGTGTCCGGACAGGGGACACTGAAGCTTTCTTT

v_call: TRBV19
clone_size: -
d_call: TRBD2
j_call: TRBJ2-7
cdr3_aa: CASSYSGTFSYEQYF
cdr3_nt: TGTGCCAGTAGTTATAGCGGGACCTTCTCCTACGAGCAGTACTTC

v_call: TRBV28
clone_size: -
d_call: TRBD2
j_call: TRBJ2-1
cdr3_aa: CASRGTSASSSYNEQFF
cdr3_nt: TGTGCCAGCAGGGGGACTAGCGCTAGTAGCTCCTACAATGAGCAGTTCTTC

v_call: TRBV27
clone_size: -
d_call: -
j_call: TRBJ1-6
cdr3_aa: CASSLGSSYNSPLHF
cdr3_nt: TGTGCCAGCAGTTTAGGGAGCTCCTATAATTCACCCCTCCACTTT

v_call: TRBV30
clone_size: -
d_call: TRBD1
j_call: TRBJ1-1
cdr3_aa: CAWRGLLTGGDTEAFF
cdr3_nt: TGTGCCTGGAGGGGACTTTTGACAGGGGGCGACACTGAAGCTTTCTTT

v_call: TRBV6-2/TRBV6-3
clone_size: -
d_call: TRBD1
j_call: TRBJ2-7
cdr3_aa: CASSQGALSAEQYF
cdr3_nt: TGTGCCAGCAGTCAGGGGGCCCTGTCAGCCGAGCAGTACTTC

v_call: TRBV19
clone_size: -
d_call: TRBD2
j_call: TRBJ2-7
cdr3_aa: CASSSASGWHEQYF
cdr3_nt: TGTGCCAGTAGTTCCGCTAGCGGGTGGCACGAGCAGTACTTC

v_call: TRBV5-6
clone_size: -
d_call: -
j_call: TRBJ2-3
cdr3_aa: CASRPPRKAAYTDTQYF
cdr3_nt: TGTGCCAGCAGGCCCCCAAGGAAAGCGGCCTACACAGATACGCAGTATTTT

v_call: TRBV30
clone_size: -
d_call: -
j_call: TRBJ1-1
cdr3_aa: CAWGHQRGTWSTEAFF
cdr3_nt: TGTGCCTGGGGGCACCAAAGGGGAACTTGGAGCACTGAAGCTTTCTTT

v_call: TRBV7-2
clone_size: once
d_call: -
j_call: TRBJ2-7
cdr3_aa: CASSLDRQGMGEQYF
cdr3_nt: TGTGCCAGCAGCTTAGATCGGCAGGGTATGGGAGAGCAGTACTTC

v_call: TRBV3-1/TRBV3-2
clone_size: once
d_call: TRBD1
j_call: TRBJ1-6
cdr3_aa: CASSPPGTGRSPLHF
cdr3_nt: TGTGCCAGCAGCCCCCCTGGGACAGGGCGATCACCCCTCCACTTT

v_call: TRBV6-5
clone_size: -
d_call: -
j_call: TRBJ1-4
cdr3_aa: CASSYSANEKLFF
cdr3_nt: TGTGCCAGCAGTTACTCCGCTAATGAAAAACTGTTTTTT

v_call: TRBV4-2
clone_size: -
d_call: TRBD1
j_call: TRBJ1-6
cdr3_aa: CASSQETGGNSPLHF
cdr3_nt: TGTGCCAGCAGCCAAGAGACAGGGGGAAATTCACCCCTCCACTTT

v_call: TRBV5-5
clone_size: -
d_call: -
j_call: TRBJ1-2
cdr3_aa: CASATRSYGYTF
cdr3_nt: TGTGCCAGCGCGACCAGGTCATATGGCTACACCTTC

v_call: TRBV11-3
clone_size: -
d_call: -
j_call: TRBJ2-2
cdr3_aa: CASSLRQNTGELFF
cdr3_nt: TGTGCCAGCAGCCTCCGACAGAACACCGGGGAGCTGTTTTTT

v_call: TRBV7-3
clone_size: -
d_call: -
j_call: TRBJ2-6
cdr3_aa: CASSGRSGANVLTF
cdr3_nt: TGTGCCAGCAGTGGCCGCTCTGGGGCCAACGTCCTGACTTTC

v_call: TRBV5-1
clone_size: few
d_call: TRBD1
j_call: TRBJ2-7
cdr3_aa: CASRWPRDSSYEQYF
cdr3_nt: TGCGCCAGCAGATGGCCCCGGGACAGTAGCTACGAGCAGTACTTC

v_call: TRBV3-1/TRBV3-2
clone_size: once
d_call: TRBD2
j_call: TRBJ2-1
cdr3_aa: CASSEGLLSYNEQFF
cdr3_nt: TGTGCCAGCAGCGAGGGACTACTATCCTACAATGAGCAGTTCTTC

v_call: TRBV11-2
clone_size: -
d_call: -
j_call: TRBJ2-1
cdr3_aa: CASSFRGYEQFF
cdr3_nt: TGTGCCAGCAGCTTTAGAGGATATGAGCAGTTCTTC

v_call: TRBV5-8
clone_size: -
d_call: TRBD1
j_call: TRBJ2-3
cdr3_aa: CASSGQGDTQYF
cdr3_nt: TGTGCCAGCAGCGGACAGGGAGATACGCAGTATTTT

v_call: TRBV19
clone_size: -
d_call: TRBD1
j_call: TRBJ2-3
cdr3_aa: CASTTGGTDTQYF
cdr3_nt: TGTGCCAGTACGACAGGGGGCACAGATACGCAGTATTTT

v_call: TRBV28
clone_size: -
d_call: TRBD1
j_call: TRBJ1-2
cdr3_aa: CASIKGGNYGYTF
cdr3_nt: TGTGCCAGCATCAAAGGGGGCAACTATGGCTACACCTTC

v_call: TRBV2
clone_size: once
d_call: -
j_call: TRBJ2-1
cdr3_aa: CASSPQMRAQQFF
cdr3_nt: TGTGCCAGCAGTCCTCAGATGAGGGCGCAGCAGTTCTTC

v_call: TRBV6-4
clone_size: -
d_call: -
j_call: TRBJ2-1
cdr3_aa: CASSLESINEQFF
cdr3_nt: TGTGCCAGCAGTTTAGAATCTATAAATGAGCAGTTCTTC

v_call: TRBV5-1
clone_size: once
d_call: -
j_call: TRBJ1-1
cdr3_aa: CASSLVGTGDTEAFF
cdr3_nt: TGCGCCAGCAGCTTGGTGGGGACTGGGGACACTGAAGCTTTCTTT